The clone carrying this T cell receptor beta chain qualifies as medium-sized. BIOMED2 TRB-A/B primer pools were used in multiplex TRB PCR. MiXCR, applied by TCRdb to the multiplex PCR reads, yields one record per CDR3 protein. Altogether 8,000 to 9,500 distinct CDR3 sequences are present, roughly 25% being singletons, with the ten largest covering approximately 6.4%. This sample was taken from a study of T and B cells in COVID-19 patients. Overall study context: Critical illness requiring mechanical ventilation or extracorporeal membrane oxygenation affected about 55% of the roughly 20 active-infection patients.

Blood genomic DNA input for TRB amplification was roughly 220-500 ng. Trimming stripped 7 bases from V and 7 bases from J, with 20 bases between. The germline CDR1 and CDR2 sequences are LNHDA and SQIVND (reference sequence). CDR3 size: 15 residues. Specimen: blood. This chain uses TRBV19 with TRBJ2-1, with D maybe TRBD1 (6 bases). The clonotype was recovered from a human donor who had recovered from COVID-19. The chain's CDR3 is CASTPGQGRRNEQFF. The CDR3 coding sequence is TGTGCCAGTACCCCAGGGCAGGGGCGCAGGAATGAGCAGTTCTTC.